The 12 T cell receptor beta chains reported below all come from one sample, sequenced in a study of T cell repertoires in cytomegalovirus infection. From the reads, TCRdb called clonotypes with MiXCR, one entry per CDR3 protein. The data show some 180,000 distinct CDR3 sequences, 8% to 10% seen once. The specimen sequenced was PBMCs. These receptors were obtained from a human donor in good health (CMV status not recorded). Some clones in this sample may be carry-over from other donors' samples.

The table lists this clonotype with a few counts. The V gene is TRBV6-2 or TRBV6-3, the J gene TRBJ2-5; D not certain. The CDR3 extends over 15 amino acids. Trimming removed 2 bases from V and 2 bases from J, with 12 bases in between. CDR1 MNHEY and CDR2 SVGEGT come from the germline V gene. The CDR3, as DNA: TGTGCCAGCAGTTACGGGCTCCCTGGGCAAGAGACCCAGTACTTC. Translation: CASSYGLPGQETQYF.

The V and J genes are TRBV28 and TRBJ2-1; D uncertain. Germline V gene lookup returns CDR1 MDHEN and CDR2 SYDVKM. Trimming removed 2 bases at V and 4 bases at J, with 12 bases between. There are 15 residues in the CDR3. CDR3 residues: CASSLLGTLYNEQFF. Here the CDR3 DNA reads TGTGCCAGCAGTTTACTTGGAACCCTGTACAATGAGCAGTTCTTC.

The chain links TRBV12-3 or TRBV12-4 to TRBJ1-1; 12 nucleotides line up with TRBD1. The ends lost 5 bases at V and 0 bases at J; junction bases unmatched: 4. There are 16 residues in the CDR3. The CDR3 bases are TGTGCCAGCAGTCCGGGACAGGGGGCGATGAACACTGAAGCTTTCTTT. Its protein product is CASSPGQGAMNTEAFF.

At least ten counts were recorded for this clonotype. V is TRBV2 and J is TRBJ2-1, with 9 bases aligning to TRBD1. This CDR3 is built from 17 residues. The germline CDR1 and CDR2 sequences are SNHLY and FYNNEI. J lost 2 bases, V lost 5 bases, and 10 bases had no gene match. CDR3 nucleotides: TGTGCCAGCAGTCGAACGCCGGGACAGGGAACCTACAATGAGCAGTTCTTC. It is translated as CASSRTPGQGTYNEQFF.

This sequence joins TRBV5-1 and TRBJ2-3; TRBD1 might be the D (6 bases). The CDR3 is made up of 16 amino acids. The ends were cut back, 4 bases at V and 0 bases at J, with 15 bases in the middle. In germline, CDR1 is SGHRS, CDR2 YFSETQ. The CDR3 DNA sequence: TGCGCCAGCAGCCAGAGACAGGCCTCTAGCACAGATACGCAGTATTTT. Its translation is CASSQRQASSTDTQYF.

The gene calls are TRBV5-1 and TRBJ1-1, with 8 bases lining up with TRBD1. V was pared by 4 bases and J by 4 bases, with 9 bases of the junction left unmatched. Germline loops: CDR1 SGHRS, CDR2 YFSETQ. The CDR3 loop spans 15 amino acids. The CDR3 nucleotides are TGCGCCAGCAGCGTAGCCGGGACAGGAGTCACTGAAGCTTTCTTT. It encodes CASSVAGTGVTEAFF.

This clonotype was counted ten times or more. V is TRBV5-6 and J is TRBJ1-5, with 10 bases lining up with TRBD1. This CDR3 is built from 17 residues. CDR1 and CDR2 from the germline V gene are SGHDT and YYEEEE. V was pared by 4 bases and J by 7 bases, with 14 bases of the junction left unmatched. The CDR3 spells CASSRARTGGLRQPQHF. In nucleotides, the CDR3 is TGTGCCAGCAGCCGTGCCCGGACAGGGGGATTACGACAGCCCCAGCATTTT.

This clonotype was counted ten times or more. J is TRBJ2-3 and V is TRBV7-2, with D tentatively TRBD2 (6 bases). Germline V CDR1 and CDR2: SGHTA, FQGNSA. The CDR3 totals 16 residues. Trimming left V 1 base short and J 0 bases short, with 11 bases between. In DNA form, the CDR3 reads TGTGCCAGCAGCTTAGTTAGCCGGGGGAGCACAGATACGCAGTATTTT. Its protein is CASSLVSRGSTDTQYF.

This clonotype appeared many times. The chain links TRBV10-3 to TRBJ2-5; TRBD1 matches at 9 bases. The CDR3 runs 15 residues. The germline CDR1 and CDR2 sequences are ENHRY and SYGVKD. The V gene end was trimmed by 4 bases and the J gene end by 4 bases; junction bases not matched to a gene: 7. CDR3 protein: CAISGEQGAGETQYF. The CDR3 nucleotides read TGTGCCATCAGTGGTGAACAGGGGGCAGGAGAGACCCAGTACTTC.

V gene TRBV29-1 combines with J gene TRBJ2-5, with 8 bases lining up with TRBD2. The CDR3 is made up of 14 amino acids. V shed 3 bases, J shed 4 bases, and the junction held 7 bases outside the gene matches. From germline, CDR1 is SQVTM and CDR2 ANQGSEA. This chain's CDR3 is CSVETAGGPETQYF. CDR3 nucleotides: TGCAGCGTTGAGACGGCGGGGGGTCCAGAGACCCAGTACTTC.

This clonotype appeared a few times. The chain combines TRBV7-2 with TRBJ2-4; 7 nucleotides match TRBD1. The V gene end was trimmed by 5 bases and the J gene end by 6 bases; junction bases not matched to a gene: 4. The germline V gene has CDR1 SGHTA and CDR2 FQGNSA. The CDR3 covers 13 residues. The CDR3 here is CASSRTGVNIQYF. CDR3 DNA sequence: TGTGCCAGCAGCCGAACAGGGGTAAACATTCAGTACTTC. Drawing the rest from reference TRBV7-2 and TRBJ2-4, the complete variable domain is GAGVSQSPSNKVTEKGKDVELRCDPISGHTALYWYRQSLGQGLEFLIYFQGNSAPDKSGLPSDRFSAERTGGSVSTLTIQRTQQEDSAVYLCASSRTGVNIQYFGAGTRLSVL.

This clonotype was counted at least ten times. The V call is TRBV7-2, the J call TRBJ2-1; D uncertain. Looked up from germline, CDR1 is SGHTA and CDR2 is FQGNSA. V lost 5 bases and J lost 4, with 6 bases in between. CDR3 length: 12 residues. In nucleotides, the CDR3 is TGTGCCAGCAGCCAGTTGTACAATGAGCAGTTCTTC. As protein: CASSQLYNEQFF.